One T cell receptor (beta chain) is described in this entry. Germline CDR1 reads WNHNN; CDR2 reads SYGVQD (reference sequence). V shed 3 bases and J 5 bases; nucleotides not matched to a gene: 10. The CDR3 runs 16 residues. The source of the sample is a study of blood T cell repertoires in COVID-19. TCRdb keeps only in-frame clones here, not all; method: immunoSEQ multiplex PCR. This table holds tens of thousands of clones, about 85% found once. The chain combines TRBV10-1 with TRBJ2-3; TRBD2 agrees at 8 bases. The receptor comes from a woman in her 70s with acute or convalescent COVID-19. Material for sequencing was peripheral blood. The CDR3 DNA follows: TGCGCCAGCAGTGACGCGGGGTCCAGCGGGGGAGATACGCAGTATTTT. It yields the protein CASSDAGSSGGDTQYF.